These 26 T cell receptor beta chains were all obtained from the same sample, sequenced in a study of T cells in Graves' hyperthyroidism and ophthalmopathy. Researchers took RNA transcripts and amplified the TCR beta CDR3 regions from them. In the first-round RT-PCR of the TCR CDR3, the HTBI primer set was used. From the multiplex PCR reads, TCRdb called clonotypes with MiXCR, one entry per CDR3 protein. The sample shows over 350,000 distinct CDR3 sequences, roughly 15% of them seen only once. The sequenced material came from blood. The receptors were gathered from a man younger than 30 with Graves' ophthalmopathy.

The CDR3 nucleotides read TGTGCCAGCAGTTACTCATGGCCCGTCCGTTGGGGCTACACCTTC. Its protein product is CASSYSWPVRWGYTF. The chain employs TRBV6-5 and TRBJ1-2, with D unresolved. The CDR3 is made up of 15 amino acids. With 0 bases removed from V and 8 bases from J, the gap between germline ends came to 16 bases. Per germline, CDR1 MNHEY and CDR2 SVGAGI.

This chain links TRBV7-3 with TRBJ2-5, with 8 bases matching TRBD2. The CDR3 is 16 residues long. The V gene's germline CDR1 is SGHTA and CDR2 FQGTGA. After removal of 1 base from V and 3 bases from J, the junction contained 7 bases not matched to a gene. CDR3 loop: CASSLKGPGLEETQYF. In DNA form, the CDR3 reads TGTGCCAGCAGCTTAAAAGGTCCGGGACTAGAAGAGACCCAGTACTTC.

The J gene is TRBJ1-1, the V gene TRBV29-1, with D unclear. Germline-derived CDR1 and CDR2 are SQVTM and ANQGSEA. The V end was cut by 4 bases, the J end by 8 bases, with 8 bases between. The CDR3 totals 10 residues. The DNA for the CDR3 is TGCAGCGTTGTTACGGTGGAAGCTTTCTTT. Amino acid sequence: CSVVTVEAFF.

This clonotype was counted ten times or more. The chain has TRBV11-3 and TRBJ2-1; D is undetermined. Germline V gene sequence: CDR1 SGHNT, CDR2 YENEEA. V lost 3 bases and J 2 bases, leaving 8 bases between the germline ends. The CDR3 runs to 14 residues. As DNA, the CDR3 is TGTGCCAGCAGCTTGGATGGACCCTACAATGAGCAGTTCTTC. As protein: CASSLDGPYNEQFF.

This clonotype was seen a few times. The chain joins TRBV25-1 to TRBJ2-7; D possibly matches TRBD1 or TRBD2 (5 bases each). From germline, CDR1 is MGHDK and CDR2 SYGVNS. This CDR3 region has 14 residues. V was pared by 5 bases and J by 3 bases, with 14 bases between. The DNA of the CDR3 is TGTGCCAGCAGTAAAACGGGACCGAACTACGAGCAGTACTTC. This encodes CASSKTGPNYEQYF.

V and J are TRBV4-1 and TRBJ2-7, with D uncertain. With 0 bases removed from V and 1 base from J, the gap between germline ends came to 7 bases. This CDR3 comprises 14 residues. Germline values: CDR1 MGHRA, CDR2 YSYEKL. CDR3 DNA: TGCGCCAGCAGCCAAGAATGGTCTTCCTACGAGCAGTACTTC. Protein sequence: CASSQEWSSYEQYF.

Ten or more counts support this clonotype. V gene TRBV2 combines with J gene TRBJ1-4; D ambiguous. The V end was cut by 6 bases, the J end by 0 bases, with 11 bases between. The CDR3 extends over 15 amino acids. Germline-derived CDR1 and CDR2 are SNHLY and FYNNEI. The CDR3 region has the DNA TGTGCCAGCAGCCCCGACATGGCAACTAATGAAAAACTGTTTTTT. Its translation is CASSPDMATNEKLFF.

This clonotype was counted at least ten times. V is TRBV2 and J is TRBJ2-2; perhaps TRBD1 as D (6 bases). CDR1 and CDR2 from the germline V gene are SNHLY and FYNNEI. This CDR3 is 14 amino acids long. V lost 4 bases to trimming and J lost 5 bases, with 11 bases between them. The CDR3 sequence: CASSGQGHTGELFF. DNA of the CDR3: TGTGCCAGCAGTGGGCAGGGGCATACCGGGGAGCTGTTTTTT. Full variable domain (rest looked up from reference TRBV2 and TRBJ2-2): EPEVTQTPSHQVTQMGQEVILRCVPISNHLYFYWYRQILGQKVEFLVSFYNNEISEKSEIFDDQFSVERPDGSNFTLKIRSTKLEDSAMYFCASSGQGHTGELFFGEGSRLTVL.

This clonotype showed up many times. The chain combines TRBV6-1 with TRBJ1-2; D not resolved. CDR1 is MNHNS, CDR2 SASEGT, per germline. The CDR3 spans 13 residues. Deletions cut 7 bases from V and 0 bases from J, with 9 bases between. CDR3 in amino acids: CASTLGANYGYTF. CDR3 in DNA: TGTGCCAGCACCCTTGGGGCTAACTATGGCTACACCTTC.

In its sample, this clonotype was seen many times. V and J are TRBV30 and TRBJ1-3; no definite D call. Trimming took off 4 bases at V and 0 bases at J, with 7 bases between the two ends. The CDR3 extends over 13 amino acids. Germline CDR1 reads GTSNPN; CDR2 reads SVGIG (reference sequence). The CDR3: CAWTVTSGNTIYF. CDR3 coding DNA: TGTGCCTGGACGGTGACCTCTGGAAACACCATATATTTT.

The chain has TRBV6-1 and TRBJ2-3; the D is unclear. The CDR3 contains 14 residues. With 8 bases removed from V and 2 bases from J, the gap between germline ends came to 14 bases. Germline V gives CDR1 MNHNS, CDR2 SASEGT. The chain's CDR3 is CASSGPNPTDTQYF. CDR3 coding DNA: TGTGCCAGCTCCGGGCCTAACCCCACAGATACGCAGTATTTT.

This clonotype was counted at least ten times. The chain has TRBV5-1 and TRBJ1-1, with unresolved D. The V end was cut by 0 bases, the J end by 0 bases, with 9 bases between. CDR1 is SGHRS and CDR2 is YFSETQ in the germline V gene. The CDR3 is 15 residues long. CDR3 nucleotides: TGCGCCAGCAGCTTGGAAGAGTTCATGAACACTGAAGCTTTCTTT. This codes for CASSLEEFMNTEAFF.

This clonotype came up many times. The chain is built from TRBV28 and TRBJ2-1, with TRBD2 as a possible D gene (5 bases). Per the germline V gene, CDR1 is MDHEN and CDR2 is SYDVKM. This CDR3 region has 16 residues. The V and J ends lost 3 bases and 3 bases respectively, with 15 bases between them. CDR3 amino acids: CASSFSALGSYNEQFF. As DNA, the CDR3 is TGTGCCAGCAGTTTTAGCGCCTTGGGGAGCTACAATGAGCAGTTCTTC. Full variable domain (missing parts from reference TRBV28 and TRBJ2-1): DVKVTQSSRYLVKRTGEKVFLECVQDMDHENMFWYRQDPGLGLRLIYFSYDVKMKEKGDIPEGYSVSREKKERFSLILESASTNQTSMYLCASSFSALGSYNEQFFGPGTRLTVL.

This clonotype was observed a handful of times. The chain has TRBV6-2 or TRBV6-3 and TRBJ2-1, with TRBD2 as a possible D gene (7 bases). V was pared by 2 bases and J by 6 bases, with 14 bases between. Germline V lookup: CDR1 MNHEY, CDR2 SVGEGT. This CDR3 region has 15 residues. Here the CDR3 DNA reads TGTGCCAGCAGTTACGGGGGGGCCCCTATCAATGAGCAGTTCTTC. Translating it yields CASSYGGAPINEQFF.

This clonotype came up many times. The V call is TRBV11-2, the J call TRBJ2-1; 7 bases map to TRBD2. In germline, CDR1 is SGHAT, CDR2 FQNNGV. V lost 1 base, J lost 6 bases, and 9 bases stayed unmatched. The CDR3 is made up of 16 amino acids. The CDR3 loop reads CASSLAPSGASNEQFF. The CDR3 region has the DNA TGTGCCAGCAGCTTAGCCCCCAGCGGGGCAAGCAATGAGCAGTTCTTC.

This clonotype was seen many times. The chain has TRBV6-1 and TRBJ2-3; D possibly corresponds to TRBD1 (5 bases). Germline values: CDR1 MNHNS, CDR2 SASEGT. The CDR3 is 14 residues long. V shed 6 bases and J shed 6 bases, with 16 bases lying between them. DNA of the CDR3: TGTGCCAGCAGCTTAAGGGGTCCCCCCGATACGCAGTATTTT. Its protein is CASSLRGPPDTQYF.

This clonotype was counted ten times or more. This chain connects TRBV24-1 to TRBJ2-1; TRBD1 might be the D (6 bases). Germline V gives CDR1 KGHDR, CDR2 SFDVKD. There are 16 residues in the CDR3. V was clipped by 1 base and J by 6 bases, with 15 bases between them. The CDR3 is CATSDLTGPPPNEQFF. The CDR3 DNA is TGTGCCACCAGTGATTTAACAGGGCCCCCCCCCAATGAGCAGTTCTTC.

V usage is TRBV29-1 and J usage is TRBJ2-1; 11 bases align to TRBD2. J lost 2 bases, V lost 2 bases, and 2 bases had no gene match. The CDR3 has 15 residues. Germline lookup yields CDR1 SQVTM and CDR2 ANQGSEA. The CDR3 nucleotides are TGCAGCGTTGAACTAGCGGGGGGCCCCTACAATGAGCAGTTCTTC. Translating it yields CSVELAGGPYNEQFF.

The chain recombines TRBV7-3 with TRBJ2-1, with D perhaps matching TRBD1 (6 bases). This CDR3 is built from 15 residues. Trimming left V 5 bases short and J 2 bases short, with 13 bases between. Germline lookup yields CDR1 SGHTA and CDR2 FQGTGA. The CDR3 nucleotides are TGTGCCAGCAGCCTAGACAGGTCAACCTACAATGAGCAGTTCTTC. Its translation is CASSLDRSTYNEQFF.

The sample holds many counts of this clonotype. J is TRBJ2-1 and V is TRBV10-3, with 7 bases matching TRBD2. With 6 bases clipped from V and 5 bases from J, the junction kept 7 bases outside the gene matches. Germline loops: CDR1 ENHRY, CDR2 SYGVKD. The CDR3 is 14 amino acids. The CDR3 bases are TGTGCCATCAGAGGGGACTACCGAAACAATGAGCAGTTCTTC. This gives the protein CAIRGDYRNNEQFF.

V gene TRBV15 combines with J gene TRBJ2-3, with a possible D match to TRBD2 (5 bases). CDR3 size: 15 residues. The V and J ends lost 0 bases and 0 bases respectively, with 7 bases between them. The germline gives CDR1 LNHNV, CDR2 YYDKDF (reference sequence). In DNA, the CDR3 is TGTGCCACCAGCAGAGACGAGGGCAGCACAGATACGCAGTATTTT. Amino acids: CATSRDEGSTDTQYF.

The V call is TRBV20-1, the J call TRBJ2-3; 11 bases agree with TRBD2. Germline CDR1 DFQATT, CDR2 SNEGSKA (reference sequence). The CDR3 is 15 amino acids. V lost 5 bases, J lost 0 bases, and 4 bases stayed unmatched. CDR3 nucleotides: TGCAGTGCTCCCCGGACTAGCGGGAGCACAGATACGCAGTATTTT. Translating it yields CSAPRTSGSTDTQYF.

The V call is TRBV7-9, the J call TRBJ1-2, with D perhaps TRBD1 (5 bases). The CDR3 is made up of 14 amino acids. The V end lost 5 bases, the J end lost 2 bases, and 12 bases lay between the germline ends. CDR1 and CDR2 from the germline V gene are SEHNR and FQNEAQ (reference sequence). The CDR3 DNA follows: TGTGCCAGCAGCCCGGGACCAGACAACTATGGCTACACCTTC. This sequence encodes CASSPGPDNYGYTF. The full variable domain, in which reference TRBV7-9 and TRBJ1-2 provide the parts outside the CDR3, is DTGVSQNPRHKITKRGQNVTFRCDPISEHNRLYWYRQTLGQGPEFLTYFQNEAQLEKSRLLSDRFSAERPKGSFSTLEIQRTEQGDSAMYLCASSPGPDNYGYTFGSGTRLTVV.

This clonotype was recorded at least ten times. A much more abundant neighbour one base away suggests this may be a read error. The chain carries TRBV7-2 and TRBJ2-1; D call uncertain. The germline V gene encodes CDR1 SGHTA and CDR2 FQGNSA. V was cut by 1 base and J by 6 bases, with 1 base left in between. CDR3 length: 11 amino acids. This CDR3 reads CASSLVNEQFF. CDR3 coding DNA: TGTGCCAGCAGCTTAGTCAATGAGCAGTTCTTC.

This clonotype was seen at least ten times. The genes are TRBV20-1 and TRBJ2-1, with 9 bases identical to TRBD2. J lost 13 bases, V lost 4 bases, and 5 bases had no gene match. The germline V gene encodes CDR1 DFQATT and CDR2 SNEGSKA (reference sequence). The CDR3 is 11 amino acids. CDR3 coding DNA: TGCAGTGCTAACCCCGGGACTAGCCAGTTCTTC. It yields the protein CSANPGTSQFF.

This clonotype was observed at least ten times. The chain links TRBV5-1 to TRBJ2-3; no clear D gene. The V end lost 0 bases, the J end lost 2 bases, and 10 bases lay between the germline ends. CDR3 length: 15 amino acids. From germline, CDR1 is SGHRS and CDR2 YFSETQ. The CDR3 DNA sequence: TGCGCCAGCAGCTTGGGAAACCCGGTCACAGATACGCAGTATTTT. This sequence encodes CASSLGNPVTDTQYF.